One and the same sample provided the 16 T cell receptor beta chains below, sequenced in a study of blood T cell repertoires in COVID-19. Data came from immunoSEQ multiplex PCR; TCRdb stores just in-frame clones and leaves some out. Of over 100,000 clones listed, 81% are singletons. The specimen was peripheral blood. Every receptor here comes from a woman aged 60-70 years with active or convalescent COVID-19.

This chain connects TRBV7-2 to TRBJ2-7; 7 nucleotides agree with TRBD1. Trimming removed 3 bases from V and 2 bases from J; junction bases left unmatched: 4. This CDR3 spans 14 amino acids. Germline V gene sequence: CDR1 SGHTA, CDR2 FQGNSA. The CDR3 DNA sequence: TGTGCCAGCAGCTTGGACAGGTCCGCCTACGAGCAGTACTTC. Translated, it gives CASSLDRSAYEQYF.

The chain links TRBV5-1 to TRBJ2-5, with 8 bases matching TRBD1. The CDR3 is 14 residues long. Trimming at V came to 3 bases and at J to 5 bases, leaving 6 bases not matched to a gene. CDR1 and CDR2 from the germline V gene are SGHRS and YFSETQ. The CDR3 DNA follows: TGCGCCAGCAGCTCCGGACAGGGAGGCGAGACCCAGTACTTC. This encodes CASSSGQGGETQYF.

This clone has only a few counts. The chain links TRBV7-9 to TRBJ1-6, with D tentatively TRBD1 (6 bases). The CDR3 loop spans 15 amino acids. Germline CDR1 and CDR2: SEHNR and FQNEAQ (reference sequence). Trimming stripped 3 bases from V and 6 bases from J, with 12 bases between. The CDR3: CASSFDRTVNSPLHF. CDR3 in DNA: TGTGCCAGCAGCTTCGACCGGACAGTTAATTCACCCCTCCACTTT.

V is TRBV10-3 and J is TRBJ1-1, with D uncertain. The CDR3 loop spans 14 amino acids. CDR1 and CDR2 from the germline V gene are ENHRY and SYGVKD. The V gene lost 2 bases and the J gene lost 5 bases, with 12 bases spanning the gap. The CDR3 protein is CAISEPPTRTEAFF. CDR3 bases: TGTGCCATCAGTGAGCCCCCGACACGAACTGAAGCTTTCTTT.

This sequence joins TRBV7-3 and TRBJ2-3; D may be TRBD2 (6 bases). Trimming took off 3 bases at V and 3 bases at J, with 13 bases between the two ends. The germline V gene encodes CDR1 SGHTA and CDR2 FQGTGA. The CDR3 is 15 amino acids. CDR3 sequence (DNA): TGTGCCAGCAGCTTTGGAGGGGCCAGGACAGATACGCAGTATTTT. Its translation is CASSFGGARTDTQYF.

V gene TRBV11-2 combines with J gene TRBJ1-1; a possible D gene is TRBD1 (5 bases). Germline V gene lookup returns CDR1 SGHAT and CDR2 FQNNGV. The CDR3 consists of 12 residues. The ends were cut back, 4 bases at V and 11 bases at J, with 14 bases in the middle. The CDR3 DNA reads as TGTGCCAGCAGCTCGCCAGGGTTGACGGCTTTCTTT. Its protein is CASSSPGLTAFF. Complete variable domain (other parts from reference TRBV11-2 and TRBJ1-1): EAGVAQSPRYKIIEKRQSVAFWCNPISGHATLYWYQQILGQGPKLLIQFQNNGVVDDSQLPKDRFSAERLKGVDSTLKIQPAKLEDSAVYLCASSSPGLTAFFGQGTRLTVV.

This chain connects TRBV5-1 to TRBJ2-1; 10 nucleotides match TRBD2. The CDR3 is 14 amino acids. The germline gives CDR1 SGHRS, CDR2 YFSETQ. Trimming took 4 bases from V and 7 from J; bases not matched to a gene: 5. The CDR3 DNA is TGCGCCAGCAGCCTAGCGGGAGTGCGGAATGAGCAGTTCTTC. Amino acids: CASSLAGVRNEQFF.

The J gene is TRBJ2-1, the V gene TRBV4-3; 12 nucleotides align to TRBD2. Germline CDR1 reads LGHNA; CDR2 reads YSLEER. The V segment lost 1 base and the J segment 9 bases; nucleotides outside the gene matches: 4. This CDR3 is built from 15 residues. CDR3 sequence reads: CASSQGLAGEGEQFF. CDR3 DNA sequence: TGCGCCAGCAGCCAAGGACTAGCGGGAGAGGGTGAGCAGTTCTTC.

CDR3 amino acids: CASSPTGLAHNEQFF. CDR3 DNA: TGTGCCAGCAGCCCAACGGGACTAGCCCACAATGAGCAGTTCTTC. The chain joins TRBV27 to TRBJ2-1; 9 bases match TRBD2. Germline trimming cut 6 bases from V and 5 bases from J; bases unmatched to any gene: 8. Germline assignment: CDR1 MNHEY and CDR2 SMNVEV (reference sequence). The CDR3 has 15 residues.

The genes are TRBV19 and TRBJ2-1; 10 bases match TRBD1. V shed 5 bases, J shed 7 bases, and the junction held 11 bases outside the gene matches. The CDR3 length is 16 residues. In germline, CDR1 is LNHDA, CDR2 SQIVND (reference sequence). The CDR3 spells CASSQTGGYSRNEQFF. CDR3 coding DNA: TGTGCCAGTAGTCAGACAGGGGGCTACTCCAGGAATGAGCAGTTCTTC. Together with reference TRBV19 and TRBJ2-1, the CDR3 gives the full variable domain: DGGITQSPKYLFRKEGQNVTLSCEQNLNHDAMYWYRQDPGQGLRLIYYSQIVNDFQKGDIAEGYSVSREKKESFPLTVTSAQKNPTAFYLCASSQTGGYSRNEQFFGPGTRLTVL.

The V and J genes are TRBV5-6 and TRBJ2-6; D is ambiguous. This CDR3 region has 15 residues. V gave up 2 bases and J gave up 2 bases, with 8 bases separating them. The germline gives CDR1 SGHDT, CDR2 YYEEEE. CDR3 in DNA: TGTGCCAGCAGCTTAACTCCAACTGGGGCCAACGTCCTGACTTTC. Its translation is CASSLTPTGANVLTF.

This chain uses TRBV7-6 with TRBJ1-1, with a weak D call TRBD1 (5 bases). V was shortened by 1 base and J by 3 bases, with 12 bases between the two germline ends. The CDR3 sequence is 15 residues long. Germline lookup yields CDR1 SGHVS and CDR2 FNYEAQ. The CDR3 here is CASSLGPRAYTEAFF. CDR3 DNA: TGTGCCAGCAGCTTAGGTCCCAGGGCATACACTGAAGCTTTCTTT.

V is TRBV7-2 and J is TRBJ1-2; 8 nucleotides match TRBD1. Losses at the gene ends were 4 bases for V and 6 bases for J; bases not matched to a gene: 10. This CDR3 is 15 amino acids long. Germline loops: CDR1 SGHTA, CDR2 FQGNSA. CDR3 in amino acids: CASSSYRGGLNGYTF. CDR3 coding DNA: TGTGCCAGCAGCTCTTACAGGGGGGGACTGAATGGCTACACCTTC.

The chain joins TRBV28 to TRBJ1-4, with 8 bases that match TRBD1. CDR1 MDHEN and CDR2 SYDVKM come from the germline V gene. The junction had 6 bases not matched to a gene; V was cut back by 3 bases and J by 3 bases. The CDR3 has 16 amino acids. The CDR3, as DNA: TGTGCCAGCAGTTTCCAAACAGGGGGACCTAATGAAAAACTGTTTTTT. This gives the protein CASSFQTGGPNEKLFF.

The chain uses TRBV3-1 (or the pseudogene TRBV3-2) and TRBJ2-5; the D gene is possibly TRBD2 (6 bases). Between the trimmed V and J ends, which lost 2 bases and 4 bases, there was a span of 14 bases. The CDR3 loop spans 15 amino acids. CDR1 and CDR2 (germline): LGHDT, YNNKEL (reference sequence). The CDR3 sequence: CASSQMAGTRETQYF. The CDR3 coding sequence is TGTGCCAGCAGCCAAATGGCGGGGACGAGAGAGACCCAGTACTTC.

The chain carries TRBV19 and TRBJ1-1; the D is unclear. This CDR3 has 14 amino acids. Germline lookup yields CDR1 LNHDA and CDR2 SQIVND (reference sequence). The CDR3 region is CVCQLGLTNTEAFF. CDR3 nucleotide sequence: TGTGTGTGTCAACTAGGACTCACGAACACTGAAGCTTTCTTT.